Following are 16 T cell receptor beta chains from one sample sequenced in a study of blood T cells in healthy people across ages. Through a sample-barcoded 5' primer and a J-beta primer mix, a second PCR was run for roughly 7 to 11 cycles. TCRdb fed the 5' RACE reads into MiXCR, producing one record per CDR3 protein. The data hold around 1,100,000 distinct CDR3 sequences, with more than 30% observed a single time. Sequenced sample: blood. All receptors derive from a man aged 18-30 years in good health.

CDR3 DNA sequence: TGTGCCAGCAGCTTATGGGACAGGGATAACTATGGCTACACCTTC. It yields the protein CASSLWDRDNYGYTF. The chain uses TRBV7-9 and TRBJ1-2; 9 nucleotides align to TRBD1. V gave up 2 bases and J gave up 1 base; unmatched junction bases: 2. This CDR3 has 15 residues. Germline V gene data show CDR1 as SEHNR and CDR2 as FQNEAQ (reference sequence).

This clonotype turned up a few times. The chain links TRBV2 to TRBJ1-5; D may be TRBD1 (5 bases). The CDR3 sequence is 15 residues long. Germline CDR1 is SNHLY and CDR2 is FYNNEI. V lost 6 bases to trimming and J lost 6 bases, with 18 bases between them. In DNA form, the CDR3 reads TGTGCCAGCAGCGTTCCGGGACGAGTGGGTCAGCCCCAGCATTTT. Translating gives CASSVPGRVGQPQHF.

The rearrangement uses TRBV27 and TRBJ1-3; D gene unclear. The CDR3 runs to 14 residues. The V end lost 4 bases, the J end lost 4 bases, and 11 bases lay between the germline ends. Per germline, CDR1 MNHEY and CDR2 SMNVEV (reference sequence). CDR3 coding DNA: TGTGCCAGCAGTTCCCCCGGACTGGGAAACACCATATATTTT. This translates into CASSSPGLGNTIYF.

This clonotype has only one observation. The genes are TRBV12-3 or TRBV12-4 and TRBJ1-2; 7 bases match TRBD1. This CDR3 comprises 13 residues. The ends lost 1 base at V and 7 bases at J; junction bases unmatched: 3. The CDR3 here is CASSLGRGVGYTF. CDR3 nucleotides: TGTGCCAGCAGTTTAGGCAGGGGGGTTGGCTACACCTTC.

This clonotype was picked up a small number of times. The V call is TRBV27, the J call TRBJ2-2; a possible D gene is TRBD1 (6 bases). The CDR3 covers 18 residues. V was cut by 2 bases and J by 1 base, with 17 bases left in between. CDR1 MNHEY and CDR2 SMNVEV come from the germline V gene (reference sequence). CDR3 protein: CASSLTIGQLLNTGELFF. The CDR3 region has the DNA TGTGCCAGCAGTTTAACAATAGGACAGTTACTGAACACCGGGGAGCTGTTTTTT.

In DNA form, the CDR3 reads TGCGCCAGCAAAACGGGGCCAGGGGTGAGCACTGAAGCTTTCTTT. It translates to CASKTGPGVSTEAFF. The chain employs TRBV5-1 and TRBJ1-1, with D possibly being TRBD1 (6 bases). The CDR3 runs to 15 residues. The V and J ends lost 6 bases and 4 bases respectively, with 19 bases between them. Germline V CDR1 and CDR2: SGHRS, YFSETQ.

V usage is TRBV5-6 and J usage is TRBJ2-5; either TRBD1 or TRBD2 may supply D (5 bases each). The CDR3 covers 14 residues. Germline CDR1 is SGHDT and CDR2 is YYEEEE. V gave up 8 bases and J gave up 4 bases, with 18 bases separating them. The CDR3 region is CASGGFSKGETQYF. Written as DNA, the CDR3 is TGTGCCAGTGGGGGTTTTAGCAAGGGAGAGACCCAGTACTTC.

This clonotype was recorded a few times. This chain links TRBV3-1 with TRBJ2-3; 8 nucleotides align to TRBD1. Germline-derived CDR1 and CDR2 are LGHDT and YNNKEL (reference sequence). V trimming: 3 bases; J trimming: 6 bases; junction bases outside the gene matches: 5. This CDR3 has 14 residues. CDR3: CASSQNRGADTQYF. The DNA for the CDR3 is TGTGCCAGCAGCCAGAACAGGGGGGCGGATACGCAGTATTTT.

This clonotype has more than one count but fewer than ten. The genes are TRBV4-3 and TRBJ1-6; possibly TRBD1 for D (5 bases). The CDR3 is 18 residues long. Germline CDR1 LGHNA, CDR2 YSLEER. V was trimmed by 1 base and J by 3 bases, leaving 16 bases between them. CDR3 sequence reads: CASSQVLQGVFYNSPLHF. For the CDR3, the DNA is TGCGCCAGCAGCCAAGTTTTGCAGGGAGTATTCTATAATTCACCCCTCCACTTT.

This chain connects TRBV7-9 to TRBJ1-5; D unclear. Trimming removed 1 base at V and 7 bases at J, with 11 bases between. This CDR3 has 14 amino acids. Germline V gene sequence: CDR1 SEHNR, CDR2 FQNEAQ (reference sequence). The CDR3 loop is CASSLGLEIQPQHF. As DNA, the CDR3 is TGTGCCAGCAGCTTAGGGTTGGAGATCCAGCCCCAGCATTTT.

This clonotype has at least ten counts. The chain combines TRBV7-2 with TRBJ2-1; D possibly corresponds to TRBD1 (7 bases). V shed 5 bases and J shed 1 base, with 18 bases lying between them. The CDR3 contains 17 residues. Germline assignment: CDR1 SGHTA and CDR2 FQGNSA. Written as DNA, the CDR3 is TGTGCCAGCAGCCCACCTGACAGGGAGGAATCCTACAATGAGCAGTTCTTC. Translating gives CASSPPDREESYNEQFF.

This clonotype was observed a few times. V usage is TRBV29-1 and J usage is TRBJ2-1, with 7 bases lining up with TRBD1. V lost 7 bases and J lost 7; bases outside the gene matches: 16. The CDR3 covers 15 residues. Per the germline V gene, CDR1 is SQVTM and CDR2 is ANQGSEA. For the CDR3, the DNA is TGCAGCGCTCTAGACAGGGCTGTTCTTAGGAATGAGCAGTTCTTC. This encodes CSALDRAVLRNEQFF.

The CDR3 spells CASSHRQEINEKLFF. The CDR3 coding sequence is TGTGCCAGCTCACACCGACAGGAGATAAATGAAAAACTGTTTTTT. The chain joins TRBV18 to TRBJ1-4; tentative D call: TRBD1 (6 bases). The CDR3 covers 15 residues. The V and J ends lost 4 bases and 5 bases respectively, with 14 bases between them. CDR1 KGHSH and CDR2 LQKENI come from the germline V gene.

The V and J genes are TRBV19 and TRBJ1-2; tentative D call: TRBD1 (5 bases). This CDR3 region has 16 residues. Germline V gene sequence: CDR1 LNHDA, CDR2 SQIVND (reference sequence). Trimming took 7 bases from V and 2 from J, leaving 20 bases between them. The CDR3 coding sequence is TGTGCCAGTAAACTCCACCCGACAGAGATCAACTATGGCTACACCTTC. Its protein is CASKLHPTEINYGYTF.

This clonotype was detected only once. The chain links TRBV15 to TRBJ2-3; D is tentatively TRBD1 or TRBD2 (5 bases each). The CDR3 has 18 amino acids. Germline V gene sequence: CDR1 LNHNV, CDR2 YYDKDF (reference sequence). Trimming removed 0 bases from V and 4 bases from J, with 20 bases in between. The CDR3 DNA reads TGTGCCACCAGCAGAGATCCCCTAGTACGGGACGCGTCAGATACGCAGTATTTT. Translation gives CATSRDPLVRDASDTQYF. Together with reference TRBV15 and TRBJ2-3, the CDR3 gives the full variable domain: DAMVIQNPRYQVTQFGKPVTLSCSQTLNHNVMYWYQQKSSQAPKLLFHYYDKDFNNEADTPDNFQSRRPNTSFCFLDIRSPGLGDTAMYLCATSRDPLVRDASDTQYFGPGTRLTVL.

V gene TRBV5-1 combines with J gene TRBJ1-1; 8 bases agree with TRBD1. V lost 0 bases and J lost 4; bases outside the gene matches: 8. The CDR3 runs to 16 residues. Germline lookup yields CDR1 SGHRS and CDR2 YFSETQ. DNA for the CDR3: TGCGCCAGCAGCTTGGATCCAGGGGGCGCGCTCACTGAAGCTTTCTTT. This translates into CASSLDPGGALTEAFF.